This T cell receptor beta chain was captured by sequencing in a study of blood T cell repertoires in COVID-19. This clone turned up a few times. Original methodology: The authors estimated nucleated cell counts from reference gene primer amplification. The table came from immunoSEQ multiplex PCR; TCRdb's copy has only in-frame clones and leaves some out. V and J calls plus clone size are reproduced from that table; the DNA served to infer D and trimming. Of about 400,000 clones in the sample, around 87% were seen once. V was clipped by 8 bases and J by 7 bases, with 11 bases between them. Germline V CDR1 and CDR2: ENHRY, SYGVKD. This CDR3 is built from 12 residues.

The TCR comes from a man aged 35 to 55 in a cohort exposed to, infected with or recovered from COVID-19 (not recorded which). The specimen sequenced was PBMCs or T cells enriched from blood (not recorded which). The rearrangement joins TRBV10-3 to TRBJ2-2; no definite D call. The CDR3 loop reads CAIRVISGELFF. The CDR3, as DNA: TGTGCCATCCGCGTGATTAGCGGGGAGCTGTTTTTT.